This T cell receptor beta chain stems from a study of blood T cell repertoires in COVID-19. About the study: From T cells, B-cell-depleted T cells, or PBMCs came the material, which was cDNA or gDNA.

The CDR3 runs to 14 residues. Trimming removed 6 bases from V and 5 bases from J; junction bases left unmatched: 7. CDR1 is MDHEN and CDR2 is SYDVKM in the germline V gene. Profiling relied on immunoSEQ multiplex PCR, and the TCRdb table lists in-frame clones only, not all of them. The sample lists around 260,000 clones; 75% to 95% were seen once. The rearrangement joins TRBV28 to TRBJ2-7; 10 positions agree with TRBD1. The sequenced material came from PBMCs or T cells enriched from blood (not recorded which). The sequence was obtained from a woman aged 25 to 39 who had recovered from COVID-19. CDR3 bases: TGTGCCAGCAGGGGACAGGGGAACAGGAACGAGCAGTACTTC. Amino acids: CASRGQGNRNEQYF.